This TCR beta chain was observed in a study of blood T cell repertoires in COVID-19. Study-wide background: Sites in the United States, Italy and Spain provided acute and convalescent COVID-19 samples. T cells, B-cell-depleted T cells, or PBMCs supplied cDNA or gDNA.

Trimming took 2 bases from V and 0 from J, leaving 15 bases between them. This CDR3 spans 17 amino acids. CDR1 and CDR2 (germline): SGHRS, YFSETQ. In the authors' workflow: Reference gene primer amplification gave estimated nucleated cell counts. TCRdb's table, derived via immunoSEQ multiplex PCR, lists solely in-frame clones and lacks some. That table is the source of V, J and clone size, and D and trimming were worked out from the DNA. The table lists some 330,000 clones, around nine tenths of them singletons. This TCR came from a woman aged 50 to 60 with active or convalescent COVID-19. The sample was peripheral blood. This chain connects TRBV5-1 to TRBJ1-3, with a possible D match to TRBD1 (6 bases). The CDR3 loop is CASSLKTGGGSGNTIYF. The CDR3, as DNA: TGCGCCAGCAGCTTAAAGACAGGCGGGGGCTCTGGAAACACCATATATTTT.